This TCR beta chain appears in the sequencing data of a study of T-cell memory formation after mild COVID-19. Study background: The two donors had largely donor-specific TCR clusters.

Researchers used 5'RACE with constant-segment primers to make TCR alpha and TCR beta cDNA libraries that carry sample barcodes and UMIs. TCRdb ran MiXCR on the 5' RACE reads and lists one entry per CDR3 protein. The sample has about 410,000 distinct CDR3 sequences, less than 25% seen once. This clonotype occurred a few times. The antigen is undetermined. Study-wide findings and caveats: Clones that contracted clustered mainly in CM and EM if CD4+ and in EMRA if CD8+. The study detected some responding clones in pre-infection memory, suggesting cross-reactive memory joined.

This clonotype was obtained from an adult woman who had mild COVID-19 (a few samples of this study predate the infection). Cell type and time point are not known. Material for sequencing was PBMCs or a T cell subset sorted from them (not recorded which).

The CDR3 DNA reads TGTGCCAGCAGTTTTAGGGTCTCTTACTACGAGCAGTACTTC. It is translated as CASSFRVSYYEQYF. This sequence joins TRBV27 and TRBJ2-7; D remains ambiguous. This CDR3 is built from 14 residues. CDR1 is MNHEY and CDR2 is SMNVEV in the germline V gene (reference sequence). Trimming stripped 3 bases from V and 3 bases from J, with 12 bases between.